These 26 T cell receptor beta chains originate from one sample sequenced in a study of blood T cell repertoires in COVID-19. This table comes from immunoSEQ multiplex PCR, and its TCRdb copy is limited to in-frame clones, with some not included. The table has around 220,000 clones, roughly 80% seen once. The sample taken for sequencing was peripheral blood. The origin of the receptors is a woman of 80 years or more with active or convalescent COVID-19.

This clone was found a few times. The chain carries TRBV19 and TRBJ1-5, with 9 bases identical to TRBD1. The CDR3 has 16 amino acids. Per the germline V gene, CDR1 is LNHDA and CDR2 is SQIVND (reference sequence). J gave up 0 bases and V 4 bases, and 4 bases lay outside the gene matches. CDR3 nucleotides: TGTGCCAGTAGTAGGGACAGGGCTTATAGCAATCAGCCCCAGCATTTT. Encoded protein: CASSRDRAYSNQPQHF.

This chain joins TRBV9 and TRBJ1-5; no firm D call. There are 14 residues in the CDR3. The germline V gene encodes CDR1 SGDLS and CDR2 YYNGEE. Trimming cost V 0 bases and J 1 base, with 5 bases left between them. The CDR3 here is CASSVGQSNQPQHF. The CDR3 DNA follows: TGTGCCAGCAGCGTAGGTCAGAGCAATCAGCCCCAGCATTTT.

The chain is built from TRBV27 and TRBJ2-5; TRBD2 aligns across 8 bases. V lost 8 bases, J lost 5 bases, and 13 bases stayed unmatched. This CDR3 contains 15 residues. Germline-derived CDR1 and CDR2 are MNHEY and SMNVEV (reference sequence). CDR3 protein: CASRGFEAGEETQYF. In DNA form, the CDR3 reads TGTGCCAGCCGGGGGTTCGAAGCGGGAGAGGAGACCCAGTACTTC.

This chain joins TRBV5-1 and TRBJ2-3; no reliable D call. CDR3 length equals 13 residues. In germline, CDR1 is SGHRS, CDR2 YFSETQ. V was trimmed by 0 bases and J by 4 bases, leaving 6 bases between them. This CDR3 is CASSLAESDTQYF. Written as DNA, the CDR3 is TGCGCCAGCAGCTTGGCCGAGTCAGATACGCAGTATTTT.

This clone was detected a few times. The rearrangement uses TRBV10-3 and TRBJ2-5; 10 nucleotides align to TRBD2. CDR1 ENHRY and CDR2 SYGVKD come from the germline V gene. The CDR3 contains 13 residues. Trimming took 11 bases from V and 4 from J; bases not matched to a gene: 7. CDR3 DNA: TGTGCCGCCTCTAGCGGGAGCGGAGAGACCCAGTACTTC. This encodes CAASSGSGETQYF.

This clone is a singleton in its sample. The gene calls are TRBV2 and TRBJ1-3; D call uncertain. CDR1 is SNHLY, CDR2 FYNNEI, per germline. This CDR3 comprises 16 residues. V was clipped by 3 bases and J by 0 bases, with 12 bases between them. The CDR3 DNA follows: TGTGCCAGCAGTGAGGTTGACACACGCTCTGGAAACACCATATATTTT. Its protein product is CASSEVDTRSGNTIYF.

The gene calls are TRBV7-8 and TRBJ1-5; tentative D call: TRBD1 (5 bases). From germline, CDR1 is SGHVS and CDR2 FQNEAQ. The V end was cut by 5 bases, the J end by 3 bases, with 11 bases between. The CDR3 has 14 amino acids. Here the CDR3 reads CASSPLRVNQPQHF. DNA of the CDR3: TGTGCCAGCAGCCCCCTCAGGGTCAATCAGCCCCAGCATTTT.

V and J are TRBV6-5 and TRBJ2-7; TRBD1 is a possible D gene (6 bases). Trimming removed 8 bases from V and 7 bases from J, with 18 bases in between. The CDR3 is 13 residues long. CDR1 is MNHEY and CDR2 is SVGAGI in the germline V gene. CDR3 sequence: CASRRTAPGEQYF. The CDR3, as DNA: TGTGCCAGCCGTAGGACAGCCCCGGGTGAGCAGTACTTC.

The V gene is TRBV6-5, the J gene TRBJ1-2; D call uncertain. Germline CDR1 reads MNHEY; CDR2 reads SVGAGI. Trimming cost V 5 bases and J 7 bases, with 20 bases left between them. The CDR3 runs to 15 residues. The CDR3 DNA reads TGTGCCAGCAGTCCCACCCTGTGGGTTGAGGCTGGCTACACCTTC. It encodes CASSPTLWVEAGYTF.

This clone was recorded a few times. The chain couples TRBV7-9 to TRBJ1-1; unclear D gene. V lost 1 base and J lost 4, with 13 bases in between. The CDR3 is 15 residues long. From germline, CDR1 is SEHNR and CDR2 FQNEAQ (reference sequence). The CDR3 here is CASSLEGFGSTEAFF. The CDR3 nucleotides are TGTGCCAGCAGCTTAGAGGGTTTTGGGAGCACTGAAGCTTTCTTT.

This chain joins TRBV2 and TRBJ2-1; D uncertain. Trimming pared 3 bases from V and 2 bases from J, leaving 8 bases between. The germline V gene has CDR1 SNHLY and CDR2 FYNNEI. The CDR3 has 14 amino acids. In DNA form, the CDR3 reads TGTGCCAGCAGTGATGCGCCACCCTACAATGAGCAGTTCTTC. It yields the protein CASSDAPPYNEQFF.

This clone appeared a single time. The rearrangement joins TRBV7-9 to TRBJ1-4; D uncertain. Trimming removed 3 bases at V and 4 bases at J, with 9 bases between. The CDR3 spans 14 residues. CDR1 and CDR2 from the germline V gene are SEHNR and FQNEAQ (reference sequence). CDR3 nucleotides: TGTGCCAGCAGCTTGGAGACCCTTAATGAAAAACTGTTTTTT. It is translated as CASSLETLNEKLFF.

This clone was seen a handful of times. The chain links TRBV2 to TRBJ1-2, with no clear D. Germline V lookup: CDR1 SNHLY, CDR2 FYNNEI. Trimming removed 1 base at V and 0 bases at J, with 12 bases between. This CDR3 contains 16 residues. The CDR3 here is CASSEGAGFANYGYTF. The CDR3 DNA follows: TGTGCCAGCAGTGAAGGGGCAGGATTCGCTAACTATGGCTACACCTTC.

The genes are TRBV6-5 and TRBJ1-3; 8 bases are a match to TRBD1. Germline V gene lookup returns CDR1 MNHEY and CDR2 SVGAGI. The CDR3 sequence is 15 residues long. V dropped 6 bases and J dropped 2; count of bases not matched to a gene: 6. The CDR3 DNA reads TGTGCCAGCAGCACGACGACAGGGGCTGGAAACACCATATATTTT. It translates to CASSTTTGAGNTIYF.

This chain's CDR3 is CASKASNSEKLFF. For the CDR3, the DNA is TGTGCCAGCAAAGCCTCTAACAGTGAAAAACTGTTTTTT. This chain connects TRBV28 to TRBJ1-4; D gene ambiguous. Germline CDR1 MDHEN, CDR2 SYDVKM. The CDR3 is 13 amino acids. V was trimmed by 7 bases and J by 7 bases, leaving 13 bases between them.

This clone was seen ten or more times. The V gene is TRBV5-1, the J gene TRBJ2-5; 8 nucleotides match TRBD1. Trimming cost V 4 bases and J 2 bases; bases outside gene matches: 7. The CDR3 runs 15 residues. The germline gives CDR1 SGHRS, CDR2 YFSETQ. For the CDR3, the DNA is TGCGCCAGCAGCGCGGACAGGGTGGGGCAAGAGACCCAGTACTTC. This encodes CASSADRVGQETQYF.

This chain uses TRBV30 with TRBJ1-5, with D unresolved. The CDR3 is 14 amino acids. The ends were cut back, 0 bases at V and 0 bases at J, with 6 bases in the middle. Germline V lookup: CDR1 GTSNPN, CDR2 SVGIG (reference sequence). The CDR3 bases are TGTGCCTGGAGTGTTGGGCATAGCAATCAGCCCCAGCATTTT. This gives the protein CAWSVGHSNQPQHF. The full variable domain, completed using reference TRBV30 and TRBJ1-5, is SQTIHQWPATLVQPVGSPLSLECTVEGTSNPNLYWYRQAAGRGLQLLFYSVGIGQISSEVPQNLSASRPQDRQFILSSKKLLLSDSGFYLCAWSVGHSNQPQHFGDGTRLSIL.

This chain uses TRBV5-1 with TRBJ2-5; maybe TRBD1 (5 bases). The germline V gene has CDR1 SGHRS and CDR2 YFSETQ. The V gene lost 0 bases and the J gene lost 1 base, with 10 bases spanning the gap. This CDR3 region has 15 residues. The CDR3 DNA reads TGCGCCAGCAGCTTGGCTAGGGGCAGCCAAGAGACCCAGTACTTC. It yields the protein CASSLARGSQETQYF.

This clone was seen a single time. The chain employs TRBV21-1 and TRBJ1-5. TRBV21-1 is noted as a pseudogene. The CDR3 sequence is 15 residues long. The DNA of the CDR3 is TGTGCCAGCAGCAAAAGATCTGAGCGCAATCAGCCCCAGCATTTT. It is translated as CASSKRSERNQPQHF.

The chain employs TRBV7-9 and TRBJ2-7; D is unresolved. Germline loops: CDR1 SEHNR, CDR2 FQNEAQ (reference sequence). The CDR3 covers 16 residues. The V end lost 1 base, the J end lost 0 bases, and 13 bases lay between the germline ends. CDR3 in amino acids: CASSLGAIFSSYEQYF. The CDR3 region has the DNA TGTGCCAGCAGCTTAGGAGCGATCTTCAGCTCCTACGAGCAGTACTTC.

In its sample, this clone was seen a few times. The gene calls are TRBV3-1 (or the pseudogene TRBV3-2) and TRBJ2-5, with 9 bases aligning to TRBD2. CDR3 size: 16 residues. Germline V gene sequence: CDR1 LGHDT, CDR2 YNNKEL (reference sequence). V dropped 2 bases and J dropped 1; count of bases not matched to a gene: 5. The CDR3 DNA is TGTGCCAGCAGCCAATTTAGCGGGGGCCCCCAAGAGACCCAGTACTTC. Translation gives CASSQFSGGPQETQYF.

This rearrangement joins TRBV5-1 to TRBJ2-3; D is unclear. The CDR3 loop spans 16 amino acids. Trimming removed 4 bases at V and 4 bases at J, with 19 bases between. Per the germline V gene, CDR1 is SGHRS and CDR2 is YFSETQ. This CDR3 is CASSKLSSAAPDTQYF. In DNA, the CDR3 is TGCGCCAGCAGCAAGCTTTCTAGTGCTGCCCCAGATACGCAGTATTTT.

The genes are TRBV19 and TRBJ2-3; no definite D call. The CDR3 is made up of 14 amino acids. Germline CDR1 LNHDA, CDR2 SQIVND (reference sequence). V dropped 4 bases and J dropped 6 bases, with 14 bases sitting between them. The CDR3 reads CASSTDSYPDTQYF. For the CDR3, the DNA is TGTGCCAGTAGTACCGACTCCTACCCCGATACGCAGTATTTT.

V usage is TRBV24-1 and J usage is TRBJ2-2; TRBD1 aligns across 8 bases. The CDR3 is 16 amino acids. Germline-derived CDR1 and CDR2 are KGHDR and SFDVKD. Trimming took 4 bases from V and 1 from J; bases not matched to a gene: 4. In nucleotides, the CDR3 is TGTGCCACCAGTGACGTACAGGGGGGGAACACCGGGGAGCTGTTTTTT. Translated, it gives CATSDVQGGNTGELFF.

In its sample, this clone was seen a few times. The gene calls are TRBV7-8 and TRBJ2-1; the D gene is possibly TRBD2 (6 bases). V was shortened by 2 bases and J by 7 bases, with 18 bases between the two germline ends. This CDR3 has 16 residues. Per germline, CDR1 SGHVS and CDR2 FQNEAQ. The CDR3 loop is CASSLSPSSAKNEQFF. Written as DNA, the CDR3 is TGTGCCAGCAGCTTATCACCGTCTAGCGCTAAGAATGAGCAGTTCTTC.

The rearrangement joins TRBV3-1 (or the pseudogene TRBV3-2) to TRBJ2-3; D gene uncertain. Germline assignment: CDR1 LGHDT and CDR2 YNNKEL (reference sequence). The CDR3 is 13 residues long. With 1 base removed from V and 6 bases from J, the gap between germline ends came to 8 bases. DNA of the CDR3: TGTGCCAGCAGCCAAGGACACCCCGATACGCAGTATTTT. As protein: CASSQGHPDTQYF.